These 22 T cell receptor beta chains were all obtained from the same sample, sequenced in a study of blood T cell repertoires in COVID-19. Measured with immunoSEQ multiplex PCR; TCRdb has only the in-frame clones, and not every one. In the table there are roughly 260,000 clones, 87% of which are singletons. Input material: PBMCs or T cells enriched from blood (not recorded which). Receptors were obtained from a woman in her 30s with acute COVID-19.

The chain carries TRBV12-5 and TRBJ1-5; a possible D gene is TRBD1 (6 bases). The germline V gene has CDR1 LGHNT and CDR2 FRNRAP. This CDR3 spans 19 amino acids. Trimming took 0 bases from V and 5 from J, leaving 23 bases between them. This CDR3 is CASGLVLGFRGGGDQPQHF. DNA of the CDR3: TGTGCTAGTGGTTTGGTACTGGGCTTTCGGGGGGGCGGTGATCAGCCCCAGCATTTT. Combining the CDR3 with reference TRBV12-5 and TRBJ1-5 gives the whole variable domain DARVTQTPRHKVTEMGQEVTMRCQPILGHNTVFWYRQTMMQGLELLAYFRNRAPLDDSGMPKDRFSAEMPDATLATLKIQPSEPRDSAVYFCASGLVLGFRGGGDQPQHFGDGTRLSIL.

This clone occurred once. The chain employs TRBV30 and TRBJ2-1; D is perhaps TRBD2 (5 bases). Germline V gives CDR1 GTSNPN, CDR2 SVGIG (reference sequence). Trimming cost V 3 bases and J 1 base, with 13 bases left between them. The CDR3 covers 15 residues. As DNA, the CDR3 is TGTGCCTGGAGCGGTACTAGAGCATCCTACAATGAGCAGTTCTTC. This sequence encodes CAWSGTRASYNEQFF.

This chain uses TRBV2 with TRBJ1-6; weak D call: TRBD1 (5 bases). Trimming removed 6 bases from V and 4 bases from J, with 7 bases in between. The CDR3 extends over 13 amino acids. Germline CDR1 is SNHLY and CDR2 is FYNNEI. CDR3 sequence (DNA): TGTGCCAGCAGGCCAGGGTATAATTCACCCCTCCACTTT. Residues: CASRPGYNSPLHF. Combining the CDR3 with reference TRBV2 and TRBJ1-6 gives the whole variable domain EPEVTQTPSHQVTQMGQEVILRCVPISNHLYFYWYRQILGQKVEFLVSFYNNEISEKSEIFDDQFSVERPDGSNFTLKIRSTKLEDSAMYFCASRPGYNSPLHFGNGTRLTVT.

The chain is built from TRBV4-1 and TRBJ1-5; D uncertain. This CDR3 spans 14 amino acids. Trimming left V 1 base short and J 8 bases short, with 12 bases between. The germline gives CDR1 MGHRA, CDR2 YSYEKL. The CDR3 DNA sequence: TGCGCCAGCAGCCAAGGGGGAGGCGCGGAGCCCCAGCATTTT. Residues: CASSQGGGAEPQHF.

The rearrangement joins TRBV5-6 to TRBJ1-1; D gene ambiguous. V gave up 4 bases and J gave up 5 bases, with 9 bases separating them. This CDR3 has 12 residues. Per the germline V gene, CDR1 is SGHDT and CDR2 is YYEEEE. CDR3 in amino acids: CASSLPSTEAFF. DNA of the CDR3: TGTGCCAGCAGCCTGCCCAGTACTGAAGCTTTCTTT. The whole variable domain, filled in from reference TRBV5-6 and TRBJ1-1, reads DAGVTQSPTHLIKTRGQQVTLRCSPKSGHDTVSWYQQALGQGPQFIFQYYEEEERQRGNFPDRFSGHQFPNYSSELNVNALLLGDSALYLCASSLPSTEAFFGQGTRLTVV.

There are a few counts of this clone. This chain connects TRBV12-3 or TRBV12-4 to TRBJ1-5; D is ambiguous. This CDR3 comprises 13 residues. With 6 bases removed from V and 0 bases from J, the gap between germline ends came to 6 bases. CDR3 sequence reads: CASRLDSNQPQHF. CDR3 DNA: TGTGCCAGCAGACTAGATAGCAATCAGCCCCAGCATTTT.

This chain links TRBV5-1 with TRBJ2-5, with D hard to call. Trimming shortened V by 5 bases and J by 5 bases, and 13 bases separated the two germline ends. Looked up from germline, CDR1 is SGHRS and CDR2 is YFSETQ. The CDR3 sequence is 13 residues long. The CDR3: CASRESPEETQYF. The CDR3 nucleotides read TGCGCCAGCAGAGAGTCCCCGGAGGAGACCCAGTACTTC.

The CDR3: CASSSKMTGRDTEAFF. CDR3 sequence (DNA): TGTGCCAGCAGCTCGAAAATGACAGGGCGAGACACTGAAGCTTTCTTT. The rearrangement joins TRBV7-8 to TRBJ1-1; 7 bases map to TRBD1. There are 16 residues in the CDR3. V lost 4 bases to trimming and J lost 3 bases; unmatched junction nucleotides: 11. Per the germline V gene, CDR1 is SGHVS and CDR2 is FQNEAQ.

The genes are TRBV14 and TRBJ2-7; D perhaps matches TRBD1 (5 bases). CDR1 and CDR2 (germline): SGHDN, FVKESK. V was pared by 4 bases and J by 0 bases, with 13 bases between. The CDR3 runs to 15 residues. CDR3 DNA: TGTGCCAGCAGCCTCTCAGGGCTTAGCTCCTACGAGCAGTACTTC. It yields the protein CASSLSGLSSYEQYF.

V usage is TRBV2 and J usage is TRBJ2-5; TRBD1 matches at 9 bases. Germline trimming cut 7 bases from V and 5 bases from J; bases unmatched to any gene: 5. In germline, CDR1 is SNHLY, CDR2 FYNNEI. The CDR3 consists of 13 residues. CDR3 sequence (DNA): TGTGCCAGCAAAAAGGACAGGGGTGAGACCCAGTACTTC. Translation: CASKKDRGETQYF.

The chain combines TRBV7-9 with TRBJ1-1; possible D gene TRBD1, 5 bases. The CDR3 contains 12 residues. V was trimmed by 5 bases and J by 6 bases, leaving 10 bases between them. The V gene's germline CDR1 is SEHNR and CDR2 FQNEAQ (reference sequence). CDR3 protein: CASSPGGSEAFF. The CDR3, as DNA: TGTGCCAGCAGCCCCGGGGGGTCTGAAGCTTTCTTT.

This chain joins TRBV18 and TRBJ1-1; weak D call: TRBD1 (5 bases). CDR3 length equals 13 residues. With 8 bases removed from V and 4 bases from J, the gap between germline ends came to 14 bases. CDR1 and CDR2 from the germline V gene are KGHSH and LQKENI. CDR3: CASTDGRGTEAFF. The CDR3 coding sequence is TGTGCCAGCACGGACGGAAGGGGCACTGAAGCTTTCTTT.

This clone was seen ten or more times. This sequence joins TRBV18 and TRBJ1-6, with 7 bases lining up with TRBD1. Germline CDR1 is KGHSH and CDR2 is LQKENI. The length of the CDR3 is 14 residues. Losses at the gene ends were 5 bases for V and 6 bases for J; bases not matched to a gene: 4. CDR3 in DNA: TGTGCCAGCTCAGACAGGGTTGGTAATTCACCCCTCCACTTT. Encoded protein: CASSDRVGNSPLHF. Together with reference TRBV18 and TRBJ1-6, the CDR3 gives the full variable domain: NAGVMQNPRHLVRRRGQEARLRCSPMKGHSHVYWYRQLPEEGLKFMVYLQKENIIDESGMPKERFSAEFPKEGPSILRIQQVVRGDSAAYFCASSDRVGNSPLHFGNGTRLTVT.

This clone has just one count. DNA of the CDR3: TGCGCCAGCAGACGGGTTGGAGACACAGATACGCAGTATTTT. The encoded protein is CASRRVGDTDTQYF. J is TRBJ2-3 and V is TRBV4-1, with D unclear. Germline values: CDR1 MGHRA, CDR2 YSYEKL. The CDR3 runs to 14 residues. The V and J ends lost 6 bases and 2 bases respectively, with 12 bases between them.

Only one count was recorded for this clone. This rearrangement joins TRBV11-3 to TRBJ2-3; 8 bases match TRBD2. Germline V lookup: CDR1 SGHNT, CDR2 YENEEA. Trimming took 5 bases from V and 3 from J; bases not matched to a gene: 7. This CDR3 is 15 amino acids long. CDR3 protein: CASSPFSGETDTQYF. In DNA, the CDR3 is TGTGCCAGCAGCCCATTTAGCGGGGAGACAGATACGCAGTATTTT.

This clone was found many times. CDR3 sequence (DNA): TGCGCCAGCAGCCAAGAGGGGGGTGTCTCCGATGGCTACACCTTC. Its translation is CASSQEGGVSDGYTF. This chain uses TRBV4-1 with TRBJ1-2, with a tentative D call TRBD1 (5 bases). Germline CDR1 reads MGHRA; CDR2 reads YSYEKL. The V and J ends lost 0 bases and 6 bases respectively, with 14 bases between them. The CDR3 runs to 15 residues.

J is TRBJ1-3 and V is TRBV13; 8 bases align to TRBD1. The V gene's germline CDR1 is PRHDT and CDR2 FYEKMQ (reference sequence). The CDR3 spans 14 residues. With V trimmed by 3 bases and J by 8 bases, 6 bases remained unmatched. CDR3 bases: TGTGCCAGCAGCTTTAACAGGGGGATAGACACCATATATTTT. Amino acid sequence: CASSFNRGIDTIYF. Filled out from reference TRBV13 and TRBJ1-3, the complete variable domain reads AAGVIQSPRHLIKEKRETATLKCYPIPRHDTVYWYQQGPGQDPQFLISFYEKMQSDKGSIPDRFSAQQFSDYHSELNMSSLELGDSALYFCASSFNRGIDTIYFGEGSWLTVV.

The chain employs TRBV18 and TRBJ1-3; 7 bases are a match to TRBD1. Trimming removed 3 bases from V and 4 bases from J; junction bases left unmatched: 9. Germline V gene sequence: CDR1 KGHSH, CDR2 LQKENI. The CDR3 is made up of 16 amino acids. The CDR3 coding sequence is TGTGCCAGCTCACCGTCCCGAACAGGGGACGGAAACACCATATATTTT. Its protein is CASSPSRTGDGNTIYF.

J is TRBJ1-5 and V is TRBV29-1; perhaps TRBD1 as D (5 bases). The germline V gene has CDR1 SQVTM and CDR2 ANQGSEA. This CDR3 contains 13 residues. Trimming stripped 7 bases from V and 6 bases from J, with 16 bases between. CDR3 in DNA: TGCAGCGCAAGGACAACAACCGGTCAGCCCCAGCATTTT. Translation: CSARTTTGQPQHF.

V usage is TRBV9 and J usage is TRBJ1-2; perhaps TRBD1 as D (5 bases). Germline V lookup: CDR1 SGDLS, CDR2 YYNGEE. The CDR3 sequence is 15 residues long. Trimming took 4 bases from V and 7 from J, leaving 20 bases between them. The DNA for the CDR3 is TGTGCCAGCAGCCCAGGGTCCTCGGGTGGGTCTGGCTACACCTTC. This gives the protein CASSPGSSGGSGYTF.

This clone was observed once. V gene TRBV5-4 combines with J gene TRBJ2-5, with 12 bases identical to TRBD1. In germline, CDR1 is SGHNT, CDR2 YYREEE (reference sequence). V dropped 6 bases and J dropped 5; count of bases not matched to a gene: 8. The CDR3 has 15 residues. CDR3 bases: TGTGCCAGCACCCCGGGACAGGGGGCACTGGAGACCCAGTACTTC. Protein product: CASTPGQGALETQYF.

The J gene is TRBJ1-1, the V gene TRBV5-1, with D perhaps TRBD1 (6 bases). The germline gives CDR1 SGHRS, CDR2 YFSETQ. V was clipped by 5 bases and J by 1 base, with 18 bases between them. The CDR3 is made up of 16 amino acids. The CDR3 sequence is CASRLVQGVRNTEAFF. CDR3 in DNA: TGCGCCAGCAGATTAGTACAGGGAGTCCGGAACACTGAAGCTTTCTTT.